This T cell receptor beta chain was profiled in a study of technical replicates of blood from a handful of donors. J was trimmed by 0 bases and V by 0 bases; bases with no gene match: 4. The CDR3 loop spans 17 amino acids. Germline CDR1 reads KGHSH; CDR2 reads LQKENI. The assay was immunoSEQ multiplex PCR, and TCRdb's table has in-frame clones only and misses some. The data contain 85,000 to 100,000 clones, around 92% of them singletons. Sequencing was carried out using T cells isolated from PBMCs. This clonotype was obtained from a human donor in good health. This chain connects TRBV18 to TRBJ2-1, with 8 bases identical to TRBD2. CDR3 sequence (DNA): TGTGCCAGCTCACCACCGGTAGCGGGGTACTCCTACAATGAGCAGTTCTTC. Its protein is CASSPPVAGYSYNEQFF.